The rows below give T cell receptor beta chains drawn from one sample of a study of blood T cell repertoires in COVID-19. Using immunoSEQ multiplex PCR, the repertoire was profiled, and TCRdb retains in-frame clones only, with some absent. The table shows fewer than 200,000 clones, with about 80% occurring only once. Sequencing input: peripheral blood. Source of these receptors: a human donor in a cohort sampled during active COVID-19. Each CDR3 is given with its conserved first and last residue. D genes are given only for firm matches. Part of the rows lack a size; the others show once, few, many or a class for expanded clones.

CDR3,DNA,size,J,V,D
CASSSARQTYEQYF,TGTGCCAGCAGCTCGGCGCGACAAACCTACGAGCAGTACTTC,NA,TRBJ2-7,TRBV5-6,NA
CASSLEGFGVRGFGEQFF,TGTGCCAGCAGCTTAGAAGGATTTGGGGTCAGGGGTTTCGGTGAGCAGTTCTTC,NA,TRBJ2-1,TRBV7-9,NA
CASSESGVEQYF,TGTGCCAGCAGCGAATCGGGGGTCGAGCAGTACTTC,NA,TRBJ2-7,TRBV2,NA
CASSPRDRGEAFF,TGTGCCAGTAGTCCCCGGGACAGGGGTGAAGCTTTCTTT,NA,TRBJ1-1,TRBV19,TRBD1
CASSLGLAHEQYF,TGTGCCAGCAGCTTGGGACTAGCCCACGAGCAGTACTTC,few,TRBJ2-7,TRBV5-6,TRBD2
CASSLDGTRGETQYF,TGTGCCAGCAGCTTAGATGGGACTAGAGGAGAGACCCAGTACTTC,NA,TRBJ2-5,TRBV7-2,TRBD2
CASSEDFPLGQGANNSPLHF,TGTGCCAGCAGTGAAGATTTTCCGTTAGGACAGGGGGCGAATAATTCACCCCTCCACTTT,NA,TRBJ1-6,TRBV2,TRBD1
CASSVVGTGELFF,TGTGCCAGCAGCGTAGTCGGCACCGGGGAGCTGTTTTTT,NA,TRBJ2-2,TRBV9,NA
CASSLFPGYQPQHF,TGTGCCAGCAGTCTCTTCCCAGGGTATCAGCCCCAGCATTTT,once,TRBJ1-5,TRBV2,NA
CAIRRDIRGTEAFF,TGTGCCATCAGAAGGGACATCCGGGGCACTGAAGCTTTCTTT,NA,TRBJ1-1,TRBV10-3,NA
CASSDPPSNNEQFF,TGTGCCAGCAGTGACCCCCCTAGCAACAATGAGCAGTTCTTC,NA,TRBJ2-1,TRBV2,NA
CASSQDLSSGQETQYF,TGTGCCAGCAGCCAAGATCTGTCTAGCGGGCAAGAGACCCAGTACTTC,NA,TRBJ2-5,TRBV3-1/TRBV3-2,TRBD2
CASSLAGITYNEQFF,TGCGCCAGCAGTTTAGCGGGGATTACCTACAATGAGCAGTTCTTC,NA,TRBJ2-1,TRBV10-2,TRBD2
CASRPQGLATEAFF,TGTGCCAGCAGGCCACAGGGTCTGGCGACTGAAGCTTTCTTT,NA,TRBJ1-1,TRBV27,NA
CASRLNRGDTEAFF,TGTGCCAGCAGACTCAACAGGGGTGACACTGAAGCTTTCTTT,once,TRBJ1-1,TRBV6-5,TRBD1
CAWTSGAYEQYF,TGTGCCTGGACTAGCGGTGCCTACGAGCAGTACTTC,few,TRBJ2-7,TRBV30,TRBD2
CASSLNQETQYF,TGTGCCAGCAGTCTTAACCAAGAGACCCAGTACTTC,few,TRBJ2-5,TRBV11-2,NA
CASSSNRGLTEAFF,TGCGCCAGCAGCTCGAACAGGGGGCTCACTGAAGCTTTCTTT,NA,TRBJ1-1,TRBV5-1,TRBD1
CASSRDRVKETQYF,TGTGCCAGCAGCCGGGACAGGGTAAAAGAGACCCAGTACTTC,NA,TRBJ2-5,TRBV27,TRBD1
CASSRDRIVQATNEKLFF,TGTGCCAGTAGCCGGGACAGGATCGTTCAGGCGACTAATGAAAAACTGTTTTTT,NA,TRBJ1-4,TRBV19,TRBD1
CASSFGQGAEAFF,TGTGCCAGCAGCTTTGGTCAGGGCGCTGAAGCTTTCTTT,NA,TRBJ1-1,TRBV7-9,NA
CASSQDRRDEQFF,TGTGCCAGCAGCCAAGATCGGAGGGATGAGCAGTTCTTC,NA,TRBJ2-1,TRBV3-1/TRBV3-2,NA